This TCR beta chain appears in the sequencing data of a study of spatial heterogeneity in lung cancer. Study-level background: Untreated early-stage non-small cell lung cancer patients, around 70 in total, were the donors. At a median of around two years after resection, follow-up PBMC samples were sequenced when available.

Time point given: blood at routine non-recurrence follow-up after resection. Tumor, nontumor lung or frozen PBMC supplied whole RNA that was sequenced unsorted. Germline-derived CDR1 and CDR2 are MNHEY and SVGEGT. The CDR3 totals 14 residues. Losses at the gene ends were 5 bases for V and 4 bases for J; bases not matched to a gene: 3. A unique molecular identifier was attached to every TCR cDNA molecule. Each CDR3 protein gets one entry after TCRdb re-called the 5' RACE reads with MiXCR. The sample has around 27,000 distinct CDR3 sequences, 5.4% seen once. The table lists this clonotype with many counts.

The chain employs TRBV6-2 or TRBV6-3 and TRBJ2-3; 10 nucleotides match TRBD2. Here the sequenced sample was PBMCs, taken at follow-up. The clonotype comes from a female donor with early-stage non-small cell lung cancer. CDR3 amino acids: CASSLAGEADTQYF. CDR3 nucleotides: TGTGCCAGCAGTCTAGCGGGAGAGGCAGATACGCAGTATTTT.